This TCR beta chain was identified in a study of blood T cell repertoires in COVID-19. On the study more broadly: COVID-19 samples from acute and convalescent phases originated in the United States, Italy and Spain. PBMCs, B-cell-depleted T cells, or T cells were the source of the cDNA or gDNA that made up the material.

With 3 bases clipped from V and 6 bases from J, the junction kept 6 bases outside the gene matches. The CDR3 totals 13 residues. Germline CDR1 is SQVTM and CDR2 is ANQGSEA. As processed by the authors: Cell counts per sample came from amplifying reference gene primers. Clones were read by immunoSEQ multiplex PCR, and TCRdb kept only the in-frame ones, dropping some. The V and J calls and the clone size are those of that table, but D and trimming were determined from the DNA. The sample carries fewer than 45,000 clones, approximately 85% recorded once. This TCR was sampled from a man aged 35-49 years with active or convalescent COVID-19. V usage is TRBV29-1 and J usage is TRBJ2-3; 7 bases agree with TRBD1. The sample was peripheral blood. CDR3 region: CSVEQTQGDTQYF. CDR3 in DNA: TGCAGCGTTGAGCAAACACAGGGGGATACGCAGTATTTT.